These 28 T cell receptor beta chains were all obtained from the same sample, sequenced in a study of T cells after somatic rescue of genetic block. TCRdb's table, derived via immunoSEQ multiplex PCR, lists solely in-frame clones and lacks some. This sample yields about 88,000 clones, of which 80% to 90% are seen a single time; roughly 1.5% belongs to the top ten. The specimen was peripheral blood mononuclear cells (PBMCs). The source of these receptors is a woman aged 18-29 years.

This chain joins TRBV18 and TRBJ2-1; tentative D call: TRBD1 (6 bases). The ends were cut back, 3 bases at V and 0 bases at J, with 12 bases in the middle. Germline CDR1 KGHSH, CDR2 LQKENI. The CDR3 is made up of 16 amino acids. CDR3 nucleotide sequence: TGTGCCAGCTCACCGCAGGGGCAGAGCTCCTACAATGAGCAGTTCTTC. Amino acids: CASSPQGQSSYNEQFF.

This chain uses TRBV19 with TRBJ2-5; 13 bases match TRBD2. There are 15 residues in the CDR3. Germline V CDR1 and CDR2: LNHDA, SQIVND (reference sequence). V was clipped by 2 bases and J by 9 bases; unmatched bases: 6. Here the CDR3 DNA reads TGTGCCAGTAGTATAACCGGGACTAGCGGGAACCCCCAGTACTTC. Translated, it gives CASSITGTSGNPQYF.

The rearrangement links TRBV7-3 to TRBJ2-7; 11 bases agree with TRBD2. The V gene end was trimmed by 5 bases and the J gene end by 2 bases; junction bases not matched to a gene: 8. The CDR3 has 16 amino acids. From germline, CDR1 is SGHTA and CDR2 FQGTGA. CDR3 amino acids: CASSITGTSGAYEQYF. CDR3 sequence (DNA): TGTGCCAGCAGCATCACCGGGACTAGCGGTGCCTACGAGCAGTACTTC. The complete variable domain, with remaining parts taken from reference TRBV7-3 and TRBJ2-7, reads GAGVSQTPSNKVTEKGKYVELRCDPISGHTALYWYRQSLGQGPEFLIYFQGTGAADDSGLPNDRFFAVRPEGSVSTLKIQRTERGDSAVYLCASSITGTSGAYEQYFGPGTRLTVT.

The genes are TRBV27 and TRBJ2-7; no clear D. The CDR3 extends over 13 amino acids. Germline-derived CDR1 and CDR2 are MNHEY and SMNVEV (reference sequence). V was cut by 2 bases and J by 2 bases, with 7 bases left in between. The CDR3 spells CASSLGGTYEQYF. DNA for the CDR3: TGTGCCAGCAGTTTAGGCGGAACCTACGAGCAGTACTTC.

The chain employs TRBV6-1 and TRBJ1-5; perhaps TRBD1 as D (5 bases). V lost 4 bases to trimming and J lost 0 bases, with 10 bases between them. The length of the CDR3 is 15 residues. Germline V CDR1 and CDR2: MNHNS, SASEGT. CDR3 in DNA: TGTGCCAGCAGTGGGAGACAGTATAGCAATCAGCCCCAGCATTTT. This encodes CASSGRQYSNQPQHF.

This chain uses TRBV5-5 with TRBJ2-1; a weak D match, TRBD2 (5 bases). The CDR3 has 14 amino acids. Germline CDR1 is SGHKS and CDR2 is YYEKEE (reference sequence). V was pared by 1 base and J by 10 bases, with 15 bases between. CDR3 amino acids: CASSLSRLAGEQFF. CDR3 in DNA: TGTGCCAGCAGCTTGTCCCGTCTAGCCGGCGAGCAGTTCTTC.

The chain recombines TRBV28 with TRBJ1-1; no definite D call. The length of the CDR3 is 14 residues. The V gene's germline CDR1 is MDHEN and CDR2 SYDVKM. Between the trimmed V and J ends, which lost 6 bases and 1 base, there was a span of 12 bases. Written as DNA, the CDR3 is TGTGCCAGCAGACCTACCCCCCAGAACACTGAAGCTTTCTTT. It specifies CASRPTPQNTEAFF. The full variable domain, in which reference TRBV28 and TRBJ1-1 provide the parts outside the CDR3, is DVKVTQSSRYLVKRTGEKVFLECVQDMDHENMFWYRQDPGLGLRLIYFSYDVKMKEKGDIPEGYSVSREKKERFSLILESASTNQTSMYLCASRPTPQNTEAFFGQGTRLTVV.

This clone was counted between two and nine times. The rearrangement uses TRBV14 and TRBJ1-1; perhaps TRBD1 as D (5 bases). Trimming pared 2 bases from V and 1 base from J, leaving 5 bases between. The CDR3 consists of 13 residues. CDR1 SGHDN and CDR2 FVKESK come from the germline V gene. CDR3 nucleotides: TGTGCCAGCAGCCAACAGGGGAACACTGAAGCTTTCTTT. It encodes CASSQQGNTEAFF.

V is TRBV29-1 and J is TRBJ2-5; D is unclear. V gave up 0 bases and J gave up 5 bases, with 4 bases separating them. This CDR3 is 11 amino acids long. Germline CDR1 and CDR2: SQVTM and ANQGSEA. The CDR3 DNA reads TGCAGCGTTGAAGATAGGGAGACCCAGTACTTC. Protein product: CSVEDRETQYF. Supplemented by reference TRBV29-1 and TRBJ2-5, the full variable domain reads SAVISQKPSRDICQRGTSLTIQCQVDSQVTMMFWYRQQPGQSLTLIATANQGSEATYESGFVIDKFPISRPNLTFSTLTVSNMSPEDSSIYLCSVEDRETQYFGPGTRLLVL.

The chain has TRBV19 and TRBJ2-7; D is possibly TRBD1 (5 bases). V was shortened by 4 bases and J by 3 bases, with 10 bases between the two germline ends. Germline lookup yields CDR1 LNHDA and CDR2 SQIVND (reference sequence). The CDR3 totals 13 residues. The CDR3 sequence: CASSTGQGYEQYF. The CDR3 nucleotides read TGTGCCAGTAGTACGGGCCAGGGCTACGAGCAGTACTTC.

The chain combines TRBV11-2 with TRBJ1-1; no reliable D call. Germline V gene lookup returns CDR1 SGHAT and CDR2 FQNNGV. V was clipped by 5 bases and J by 5 bases, with 24 bases between them. The CDR3 contains 17 residues. CDR3 region: CASSPPMVGPDRTEAFF. CDR3 bases: TGTGCCAGCAGCCCCCCGATGGTAGGGCCTGATCGGACTGAAGCTTTCTTT. The whole variable domain, remainder taken from reference TRBV11-2 and TRBJ1-1, is EAGVAQSPRYKIIEKRQSVAFWCNPISGHATLYWYQQILGQGPKLLIQFQNNGVVDDSQLPKDRFSAERLKGVDSTLKIQPAKLEDSAVYLCASSPPMVGPDRTEAFFGQGTRLTVV.

The chain recombines TRBV30 with TRBJ2-7; 8 nucleotides match TRBD1. The CDR3 runs 14 residues. J lost 3 bases, V lost 1 base, and 5 bases had no gene match. In germline, CDR1 is GTSNPN, CDR2 SVGIG (reference sequence). The CDR3 loop is CAWSGDRMYYEQYF. The DNA for the CDR3 is TGTGCCTGGAGTGGGGACAGGATGTACTACGAGCAGTACTTC. Full variable domain (missing parts from reference TRBV30 and TRBJ2-7): SQTIHQWPATLVQPVGSPLSLECTVEGTSNPNLYWYRQAAGRGLQLLFYSVGIGQISSEVPQNLSASRPQDRQFILSSKKLLLSDSGFYLCAWSGDRMYYEQYFGPGTRLTVT.

The rearrangement links TRBV5-1 to TRBJ1-4; no reliable D call. The germline V and J ends were trimmed by 6 bases and 8 bases, with 14 bases remaining between them. This CDR3 comprises 13 residues. The V gene's germline CDR1 is SGHRS and CDR2 YFSETQ. The CDR3 region has the DNA TGCGCCAGCAAATCAGGTGAAGGGGAAAAACTGTTTTTT. Protein sequence: CASKSGEGEKLFF.

The rearrangement links TRBV4-3 to TRBJ2-1; 8 bases fit TRBD2. J gave up 4 bases and V 0 bases, and 5 bases lay outside the gene matches. The CDR3 is 16 residues long. Germline CDR1 and CDR2: LGHNA and YSLEER. In DNA form, the CDR3 reads TGCGCCAGCAGCCAAGACGGACTAGCCGAGTACAATGAGCAGTTCTTC. Translation gives CASSQDGLAEYNEQFF.

This clone was counted a few times. At one of its ends the junction is not consistent with the germline gene, which may arise from a read error. The chain combines TRBV7-7 with TRBJ1-1, with D possibly TRBD1 on 5 matching bases. CDR1 is SSHAT, CDR2 FNYEAQ, per germline (reference sequence). The CDR3 totals 13 residues. The CDR3 protein is CASSEQENTEAFF. Here the CDR3 DNA reads TGTGCTAGCAGCGAACAGGAGAACACTGAAGCTTTCTTT.

The genes are TRBV11-2 and TRBJ2-7; 8 nucleotides match TRBD2. The CDR3 is 17 residues long. Germline assignment: CDR1 SGHAT and CDR2 FQNNGV. Losses at the gene ends were 6 bases for V and 4 bases for J; bases not matched to a gene: 17. For the CDR3, the DNA is TGTGCCAGCAGATTGAGGCCGGGAGGGCCCCGCGATTACGAGCAGTACTTC. It is translated as CASRLRPGGPRDYEQYF. The full variable domain, its missing parts supplied by reference TRBV11-2 and TRBJ2-7, is EAGVAQSPRYKIIEKRQSVAFWCNPISGHATLYWYQQILGQGPKLLIQFQNNGVVDDSQLPKDRFSAERLKGVDSTLKIQPAKLEDSAVYLCASRLRPGGPRDYEQYFGPGTRLTVT.

The rearrangement uses TRBV6-5 and TRBJ2-3; TRBD2 agrees at 7 bases. The trim removed 1 base at V and 5 bases at J, leaving 9 bases unmatched. This CDR3 is built from 16 residues. Germline values: CDR1 MNHEY, CDR2 SVGAGI. The DNA for the CDR3 is TGTGCCAGCAGTTACTTGGGAGGGTTGAGAGGAGATACGCAGTATTTT. It codes for CASSYLGGLRGDTQYF.

V is TRBV6-4 and J is TRBJ2-1; 7 positions agree with TRBD2. CDR1 and CDR2 (germline): MRHNA, SNTAGT. Unmatched junction bases numbered 9, after V lost 2 bases and J lost 8 bases. The CDR3 sequence is 15 residues long. Here the CDR3 DNA reads TGTGCCAGCAGTGACCGCTGGCGGGGGAGCGATGAGCAGTTCTTC. Encoded protein: CASSDRWRGSDEQFF.

This chain joins TRBV4-2 and TRBJ1-4; D uncertain. The CDR3 contains 17 residues. The germline V gene encodes CDR1 LGHNA and CDR2 YNFKEQ. The V gene lost 3 bases and the J gene lost 1 base, with 15 bases spanning the gap. The CDR3 is CASSQTDLSGTNEKLFF. In nucleotides, the CDR3 is TGTGCCAGCAGCCAGACCGACCTCTCCGGAACTAATGAAAAACTGTTTTTT.

The chain joins TRBV6-1 to TRBJ2-7; TRBD1 matches at 7 bases. The ends lost 8 bases at V and 4 bases at J; junction bases unmatched: 5. The CDR3 runs 12 residues. The germline V gene encodes CDR1 MNHNS and CDR2 SASEGT. CDR3: CASRQGRYEQYF. In DNA, the CDR3 is TGTGCCAGCCGACAGGGAAGGTACGAGCAGTACTTC.

In its sample, this clone was seen once. The chain links TRBV6-5 to TRBJ2-5; D remains ambiguous. Trimming stripped 5 bases from V and 2 bases from J, with 9 bases between. Germline CDR1 MNHEY, CDR2 SVGAGI. The CDR3 length is 13 residues. The CDR3 DNA sequence: TGTGCCAGCAGTATCATAGGGCAAGAGACCCAGTACTTC. Translated: CASSIIGQETQYF.

This rearrangement joins TRBV18 to TRBJ2-1; 9 bases are shared with TRBD2. The germline gives CDR1 KGHSH, CDR2 LQKENI. The V gene end was trimmed by 4 bases and the J gene end by 8 bases; junction bases not matched to a gene: 15. CDR3 length: 17 residues. The CDR3 coding sequence is TGTGCCAGCTCACACCCCGGTGCGGGAGGGCCGGGGTATGAGCAGTTCTTC. Translated, it gives CASSHPGAGGPGYEQFF.

This clone has a handful of counts. The chain recombines TRBV6-7 with TRBJ1-1, with D unresolved. TRBV6-7 is sorted into the ORF group, with uncertain function. V was cut by 2 bases and J by 7 bases, with 17 bases left in between. This CDR3 spans 15 amino acids. The CDR3 loop reads CASSYPARGEREAFF. CDR3 nucleotide sequence: TGTGCCAGCAGTTACCCCGCTCGGGGAGAGCGTGAAGCTTTCTTT.

This clone was observed a few times. The V call is TRBV28, the J call TRBJ1-2; D unresolved. V was cut by 6 bases and J by 8 bases, with 7 bases left in between. Germline V gene sequence: CDR1 MDHEN, CDR2 SYDVKM. The CDR3 totals 10 residues. The CDR3 region has the DNA TGTGCCAGCAGGCGGACGGGCTACACCTTC. The encoded protein is CASRRTGYTF.

The chain joins TRBV11-1 to TRBJ2-7, with D perhaps TRBD1 (5 bases). Trimming removed 5 bases at V and 2 bases at J, with 13 bases between. The CDR3 consists of 14 residues. CDR1 and CDR2 (germline): SGHAT, FQDESV (reference sequence). The DNA for the CDR3 is TGTGCCAGCAGCCCGGAGACAGAAGCCTACGAGCAGTACTTC. Residues: CASSPETEAYEQYF. Full variable domain (outside the CDR3, taken from reference TRBV11-1 and TRBJ2-7): EAEVAQSPRYKITEKSQAVAFWCDPISGHATLYWYRQILGQGPELLVQFQDESVVDDSQLPKDRFSAERLKGVDSTLKIQPAELGDSAMYLCASSPETEAYEQYFGPGTRLTVT.

J is TRBJ2-1 and V is TRBV28; D is unresolved. Per the germline V gene, CDR1 is MDHEN and CDR2 is SYDVKM. V was shortened by 5 bases and J by 4 bases, with 12 bases between the two germline ends. The CDR3 extends over 14 amino acids. The CDR3 protein is CASSPGYGYNEQFF. The CDR3 DNA is TGTGCCAGCAGTCCAGGTTACGGATACAATGAGCAGTTCTTC.

The V call is TRBV27, the J call TRBJ1-2; D might be TRBD1 (6 bases). Between the trimmed V and J ends, which lost 0 bases and 2 bases, there was a span of 13 bases. Germline-derived CDR1 and CDR2 are MNHEY and SMNVEV (reference sequence). This CDR3 contains 16 residues. CDR3 protein: CASSLSRTARNYGYTF. In DNA form, the CDR3 reads TGTGCCAGCAGTTTATCCCGGACAGCTCGCAACTATGGCTACACCTTC.

V gene TRBV6-5 combines with J gene TRBJ1-1; a possible D gene is TRBD1 (5 bases). Germline V gene data show CDR1 as MNHEY and CDR2 as SVGAGI. With 2 bases removed from V and 2 bases from J, the gap between germline ends came to 15 bases. The CDR3 consists of 16 residues. As DNA, the CDR3 is TGTGCCAGCAGTTACATCACGGGTAGGGGAAACACTGAAGCTTTCTTT. This codes for CASSYITGRGNTEAFF.